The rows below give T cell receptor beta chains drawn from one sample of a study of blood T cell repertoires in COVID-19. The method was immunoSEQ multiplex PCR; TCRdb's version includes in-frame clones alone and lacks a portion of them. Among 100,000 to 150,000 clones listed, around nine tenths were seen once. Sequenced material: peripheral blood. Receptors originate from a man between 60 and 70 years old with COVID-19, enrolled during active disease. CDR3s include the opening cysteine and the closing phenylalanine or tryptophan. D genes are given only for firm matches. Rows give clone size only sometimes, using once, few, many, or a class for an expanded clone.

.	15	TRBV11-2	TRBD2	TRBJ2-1	CASSSPGLAVEEQFF
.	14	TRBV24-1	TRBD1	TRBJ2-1	CATSRGQLLNEQFF
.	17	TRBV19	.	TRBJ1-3	CASSPRTAYDAGNTIYF
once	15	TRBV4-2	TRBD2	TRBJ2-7	CASSHGLAGPYEQYF
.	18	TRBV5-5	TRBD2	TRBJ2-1	CASSVGLIAGGGINEQFF
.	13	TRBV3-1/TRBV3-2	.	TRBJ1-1	CASSQMAWAEAFF
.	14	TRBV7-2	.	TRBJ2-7	CASSLEGVYYEQYF
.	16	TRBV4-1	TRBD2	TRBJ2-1	CASSQEGSGRINEQFF
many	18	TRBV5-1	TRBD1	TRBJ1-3	CASSALPGTGVGGNTIYF
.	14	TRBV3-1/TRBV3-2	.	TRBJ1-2	CASSRTGWDYGYTF
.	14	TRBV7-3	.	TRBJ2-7	CASSLTGSSYEQYF
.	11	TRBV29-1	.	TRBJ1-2	CSVPGRDGYTF
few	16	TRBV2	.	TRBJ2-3	CASSEPVIISTDTQYF
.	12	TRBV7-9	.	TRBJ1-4	CASGRSNEKLFF
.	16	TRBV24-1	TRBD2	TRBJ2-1	CATSDLSSGVGNEQFF
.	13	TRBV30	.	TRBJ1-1	CAWSPFLPTEAFF
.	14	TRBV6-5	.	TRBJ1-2	CASRAQAATDGYTF
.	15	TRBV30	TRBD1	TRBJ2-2	CAWSEFTGGTGELFF
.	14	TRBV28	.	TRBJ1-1	CASSFHGENTEAFF
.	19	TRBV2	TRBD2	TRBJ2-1	CASSNRRTSGSRSYNEQFF
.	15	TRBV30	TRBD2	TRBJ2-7	CAWSYGLAGPYEQYF
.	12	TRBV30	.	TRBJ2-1	CAWSVGGDEQFF
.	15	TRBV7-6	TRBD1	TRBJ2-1	CASSLDWDSYNEQFF
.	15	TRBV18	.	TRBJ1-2	CASSPAQGWIYGYTF
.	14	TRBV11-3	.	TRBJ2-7	CASSFGRATYEQYF
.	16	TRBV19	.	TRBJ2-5	CASSISRSWLQETQYF
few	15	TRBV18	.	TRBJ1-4	CASSPPGATNEKLFF
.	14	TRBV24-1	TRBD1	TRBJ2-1	CATTTGTGGREQFF
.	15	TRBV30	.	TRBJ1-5	CAWSVDSQGLRPQHF
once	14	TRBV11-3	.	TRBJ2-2	CASSFERFTGELFF
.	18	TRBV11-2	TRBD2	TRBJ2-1	CASPQSGASLAGYNEQFF
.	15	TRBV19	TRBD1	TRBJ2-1	CASSRGDRDYNEQFF
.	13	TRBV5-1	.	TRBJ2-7	CASSRFQGYEQYF
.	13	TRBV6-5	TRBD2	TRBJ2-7	CASTPGLLYEQYF
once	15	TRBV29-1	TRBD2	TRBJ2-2	CSAGLAGGGTGELFF
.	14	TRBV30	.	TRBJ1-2	CAWNLGGPNYGYTF
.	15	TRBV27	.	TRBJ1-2	CASSLSGNRVYGYTF
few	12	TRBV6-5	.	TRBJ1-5	CASSSGNQPQHF
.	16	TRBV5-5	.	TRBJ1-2	CASSLKSTRDSEGYTF
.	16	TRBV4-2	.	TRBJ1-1	CASSQDTGGRDTEAFF
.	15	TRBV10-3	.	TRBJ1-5	CAISESNRVGQPQHF
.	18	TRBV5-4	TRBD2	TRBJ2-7	CASSSPHLTAGGQDEQYF
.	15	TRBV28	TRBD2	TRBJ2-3	CASRVAGGYTDTQYF
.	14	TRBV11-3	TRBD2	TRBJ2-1	CASSLAGGQDEQFF
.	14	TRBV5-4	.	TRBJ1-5	CASSLGGGNQPQHF
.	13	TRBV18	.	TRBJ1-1	CASSPNQAVEAFF
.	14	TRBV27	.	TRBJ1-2	CASSLRGRNYGYTF
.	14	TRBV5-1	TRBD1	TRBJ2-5	CASSRDRGRETQYF
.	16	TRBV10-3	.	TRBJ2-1	CAISGIGETVTNEQFF
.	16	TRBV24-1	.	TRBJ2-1	CATSAPGGSSYNEQFF
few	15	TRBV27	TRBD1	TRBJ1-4	CASSFRGQNNEKLFF
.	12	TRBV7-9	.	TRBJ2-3	CASSLEGATQYF
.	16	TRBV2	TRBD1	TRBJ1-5	CASSDRQGISNQPQHF
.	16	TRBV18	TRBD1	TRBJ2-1	CASSGSPGQGGDEQFF